The 32 T cell receptor beta chains given below trace back to one sample, sequenced in a study of blood T cell repertoires in COVID-19. Profiling relied on immunoSEQ multiplex PCR, and the TCRdb table lists in-frame clones only, not all of them. The data hold fewer than 90,000 clones, with about nine tenths observed a single time. The source material was peripheral blood. These receptors originate from a man between 25 and 39 years old with acute or convalescent COVID-19.

The rearrangement joins TRBV29-1 to TRBJ2-4; tentative D call: TRBD1 (6 bases). This CDR3 spans 13 amino acids. V was trimmed by 6 bases and J by 8 bases, leaving 17 bases between them. Germline assignment: CDR1 SQVTM and CDR2 ANQGSEA. The CDR3 nucleotides read TGCAGCGTCACGGACAGCCCCCAGCACATTCAGTACTTC. Residues: CSVTDSPQHIQYF.

This chain connects TRBV11-3 to TRBJ2-5; TRBD2 aligns across 7 bases. V lost 5 bases and J lost 1; bases outside the gene matches: 4. Germline CDR1 and CDR2: SGHNT and YENEEA. The CDR3 contains 14 residues. CDR3 DNA: TGTGCCAGCAGCCCTGGGGGGGTCCAAGAGACCCAGTACTTC. Translating it yields CASSPGGVQETQYF.

The V call is TRBV28, the J call TRBJ1-2, with 9 bases matching TRBD1. CDR3 length: 12 amino acids. CDR1 and CDR2 from the germline V gene are MDHEN and SYDVKM. Trimming cost V 8 bases and J 7 bases; bases outside gene matches: 5. The CDR3 region is CASWDRDSGYTF. The CDR3 DNA sequence: TGTGCCAGCTGGGACAGGGATTCTGGCTACACCTTC.

J is TRBJ2-1 and V is TRBV5-1; D remains ambiguous. There are 15 residues in the CDR3. Germline V gene sequence: CDR1 SGHRS, CDR2 YFSETQ. The V and J ends lost 0 bases and 0 bases respectively, with 7 bases between them. Here the CDR3 DNA reads TGCGCCAGCAGCTTGGTGGTAGACTCCTACAATGAGCAGTTCTTC. Protein sequence: CASSLVVDSYNEQFF.

This chain connects TRBV5-1 to TRBJ2-7, with D possibly matching TRBD2 (5 bases). CDR1 SGHRS and CDR2 YFSETQ come from the germline V gene. This CDR3 spans 13 amino acids. The ends were cut back, 4 bases at V and 2 bases at J, with 10 bases in the middle. The CDR3 loop is CASSTPGTYEQYF. The CDR3 nucleotides read TGCGCCAGCAGCACTCCGGGAACCTACGAGCAGTACTTC. The full variable domain, rest sourced from reference TRBV5-1 and TRBJ2-7, is KAGVTQTPRYLIKTRGQQVTLSCSPISGHRSVSWYQQTPGQGLQFLFEYFSETQRNKGNFPGRFSGRQFSNSRSEMNVSTLELGDSALYLCASSTPGTYEQYFGPGTRLTVT.

The rearrangement joins TRBV5-4 to TRBJ2-7, with D perhaps matching TRBD1 (7 bases). This CDR3 has 13 amino acids. Germline-derived CDR1 and CDR2 are SGHNT and YYREEE (reference sequence). V lost 4 bases and J 2 bases, leaving 10 bases between the germline ends. CDR3: CASSPGGTYEQYF. Written as DNA, the CDR3 is TGTGCCAGCAGCCCAGGGGGGACCTACGAGCAGTACTTC.

DNA for the CDR3: TGTGCCAGCAGTTTTACCTTGTCAGGGCTCTCCTACGAGCAGTACTTC. It yields the protein CASSFTLSGLSYEQYF. The chain recombines TRBV28 with TRBJ2-7; possibly TRBD1 for D (5 bases). CDR3 length equals 16 residues. Trimming pared 3 bases from V and 0 bases from J, leaving 15 bases between. Germline V CDR1 and CDR2: MDHEN, SYDVKM.

In its sample, this clone was seen a few times. This sequence joins TRBV4-1 and TRBJ2-1; TRBD2 aligns across 7 bases. Germline-derived CDR1 and CDR2 are MGHRA and YSYEKL. This CDR3 comprises 17 residues. The trim removed 4 bases at V and 1 base at J, leaving 10 bases unmatched. DNA for the CDR3: TGCGCCAGCAGCCCCCTGGGGGGGATCGGATCCTACAATGAGCAGTTCTTC. Its translation is CASSPLGGIGSYNEQFF.

The CDR3 spells CASIGLNTGELFF. In DNA form, the CDR3 reads TGTGCCAGCATTGGCCTCAACACCGGGGAGCTGTTTTTT. This chain joins TRBV6-6 and TRBJ2-2; no reliable D call. Trimming removed 7 bases at V and 2 bases at J, with 8 bases between. CDR3 size: 13 residues. Looked up from germline, CDR1 is MNHNY and CDR2 is SVGAGI (reference sequence).

The chain carries TRBV28 and TRBJ1-2, with D possibly TRBD1 on 5 matching bases. Trimming removed 1 base from V and 4 bases from J, with 7 bases in between. The CDR3 runs to 13 residues. CDR1 and CDR2 (germline): MDHEN, SYDVKM. CDR3 in DNA: TGTGCCAGCAGTTTATCAGGGCCCTATGGCTACACCTTC. Translation gives CASSLSGPYGYTF.

The chain uses TRBV3-1 (or the pseudogene TRBV3-2) and TRBJ2-7, with TRBD1 as a possible D gene (5 bases). V lost 6 bases to trimming and J lost 3 bases, with 9 bases between them. The CDR3 has 12 amino acids. In germline, CDR1 is LGHDT, CDR2 YNNKEL (reference sequence). The CDR3 loop reads CASSPDSYEQYF. The CDR3 nucleotides read TGTGCCAGCAGTCCCGACAGCTACGAGCAGTACTTC.

The V gene is TRBV28, the J gene TRBJ1-1, with no clear D. This CDR3 comprises 16 residues. Trimming cost V 4 bases and J 1 base, with 16 bases left between them. The germline gives CDR1 MDHEN, CDR2 SYDVKM. CDR3 DNA sequence: TGTGCCAGCAGTTCACCTGGCAGTCCCCCGAACACTGAAGCTTTCTTT. Encoded protein: CASSSPGSPPNTEAFF.

This clone showed up just once. The chain uses TRBV5-1 and TRBJ2-1, with D unresolved. Between the trimmed V and J ends, which lost 1 base and 3 bases, there was a span of 8 bases. The length of the CDR3 is 14 residues. In germline, CDR1 is SGHRS, CDR2 YFSETQ. CDR3 sequence: CASSLQDGYNEQFF. The CDR3 DNA reads TGCGCCAGCAGCTTGCAGGATGGCTACAATGAGCAGTTCTTC.

The table lists this clone with a count of one. V gene TRBV7-9 combines with J gene TRBJ1-2; D is unresolved. The germline V gene has CDR1 SEHNR and CDR2 FQNEAQ (reference sequence). Trimming took 5 bases from V and 0 from J, leaving 7 bases between them. CDR3 length: 13 amino acids. This CDR3 is CASSVNTNYGYTF. CDR3 bases: TGTGCCAGCAGCGTAAATACTAACTATGGCTACACCTTC.

The rearrangement uses TRBV7-2 and TRBJ1-5; D is undetermined. The ends were cut back, 5 bases at V and 4 bases at J, with 15 bases in the middle. The CDR3 is 15 amino acids. The germline CDR1 and CDR2 sequences are SGHTA and FQGNSA. The DNA of the CDR3 is TGTGCCAGCAGCCTGTGGATGGGGAGGAATCAGCCCCAGCATTTT. Protein: CASSLWMGRNQPQHF.

This rearrangement joins TRBV6-6 to TRBJ1-2; TRBD1 matches at 7 bases. Trimming removed 2 bases from V and 8 bases from J; junction bases left unmatched: 11. Looked up from germline, CDR1 is MNHNY and CDR2 is SVGAGI (reference sequence). This CDR3 is built from 15 residues. CDR3 sequence (DNA): TGTGCCAGCAGTTACCCCGACAGGGAGGTTAAAGGCTACACCTTC. Amino acids: CASSYPDREVKGYTF.

The chain couples TRBV6-5 to TRBJ2-2, with 9 bases that match TRBD2. J gave up 6 bases and V 2 bases, and 4 bases lay outside the gene matches. The CDR3 has 15 amino acids. Germline V gene sequence: CDR1 MNHEY, CDR2 SVGAGI. The CDR3 nucleotides are TGTGCCAGCAGTTACCGGGTAGCGGGAGCCGGGGAGCTGTTTTTT. Protein: CASSYRVAGAGELFF.

The chain recombines TRBV29-1 with TRBJ2-1; maybe TRBD2 (6 bases). The CDR3 sequence is 21 residues long. CDR1 and CDR2 (germline): SQVTM, ANQGSEA. V was cut by 6 bases and J by 1 base, with 34 bases left in between. CDR3 loop: CSVDALPSSRSSVISYNEQFF. The CDR3 nucleotides are TGCAGCGTAGATGCTCTCCCAAGCTCCCGCTCTAGCGTCATATCCTACAATGAGCAGTTCTTC.

CDR3 DNA: TGTGCCAGCAGCTTAGGGGGCCCCTACGAGCAGTACTTC. Protein product: CASSLGGPYEQYF. The V and J genes are TRBV11-2 and TRBJ2-7; possibly TRBD1 for D (5 bases). Germline assignment: CDR1 SGHAT and CDR2 FQNNGV. The CDR3 runs 13 residues. V lost 1 base and J lost 2, with 6 bases in between.

For the CDR3, the DNA is TGTGCCAGCAGTTACGGGCAGGGGGACTCACCCCTCCACTTT. This encodes CASSYGQGDSPLHF. The chain joins TRBV6-5 to TRBJ1-6; 7 bases match TRBD1. This CDR3 is 14 amino acids long. The germline V gene has CDR1 MNHEY and CDR2 SVGAGI. V trimming: 2 bases; J trimming: 10 bases; junction bases outside the gene matches: 5.

This chain uses TRBV2 with TRBJ2-5; 8 positions match TRBD1. Germline CDR1 SNHLY, CDR2 FYNNEI. CDR3 length: 16 amino acids. Trimming took 7 bases from V and 3 from J; bases not matched to a gene: 13. In DNA form, the CDR3 reads TGTGCCAGCAAGAGGGCTGGGACAGGCCGTGAAGAGACCCAGTACTTC. It specifies CASKRAGTGREETQYF.

There are a few counts of this clone. The J gene is TRBJ1-2, the V gene TRBV28; TRBD1 matches at 9 bases. V lost 5 bases to trimming and J lost 4 bases; unmatched junction nucleotides: 5. Germline V gene sequence: CDR1 MDHEN, CDR2 SYDVKM. There are 14 residues in the CDR3. CDR3 bases: TGTGCCAGCAGTCGGACAGGGGCCACCTATGGCTACACCTTC. Amino acid sequence: CASSRTGATYGYTF.

Only one count was recorded for this clone. This chain joins TRBV7-3 and TRBJ2-7, with 14 bases that match TRBD2. Trimming removed 4 bases from V and 3 bases from J; junction bases left unmatched: 2. The CDR3 is 15 residues long. Germline V lookup: CDR1 SGHTA, CDR2 FQGTGA. CDR3 nucleotide sequence: TGTGCCAGCAGCTCGGGACTAGCGGGGGACTACGAGCAGTACTTC. Translating gives CASSSGLAGDYEQYF.

In its sample, this clone was seen a few times. The chain links TRBV23-1 to TRBJ1-1; D remains unclear. TRBV23-1 is noted as an ORF with a role that remains uncertain. The CDR3 contains 19 residues. V lost 4 bases and J 3 bases, leaving 27 bases between the germline ends. For the CDR3, the DNA is TGCGCCAGCAGTCCATCCGGTTCCCGCGGGTCGGGAGAATACACTGAAGCTTTCTTT. Translated: CASSPSGSRGSGEYTEAFF.

This chain connects TRBV30 to TRBJ2-2, with a tentative D call TRBD2 (6 bases). V was cut by 2 bases and J by 3 bases, with 13 bases left in between. Per germline, CDR1 GTSNPN and CDR2 SVGIG (reference sequence). The CDR3 loop spans 15 amino acids. As DNA, the CDR3 is TGTGCCTGGAGTCAAGGAGGGAGAGACACCGGGGAGCTGTTTTTT. Its translation: CAWSQGGRDTGELFF.

CDR3 sequence: CASSFAGTTVSETQYF. In DNA form, the CDR3 reads TGTGCCAGCAGCTTCGCCGGGACTACCGTGTCAGAGACCCAGTACTTC. This chain links TRBV5-5 with TRBJ2-5; 7 nucleotides line up with TRBD2. After removal of 2 bases from V and 4 bases from J, the junction contained 11 bases not matched to a gene. There are 16 residues in the CDR3. In germline, CDR1 is SGHKS, CDR2 YYEKEE (reference sequence). The full variable domain, with the rest looked up from reference TRBV5-5 and TRBJ2-5, is DAGVTQSPTHLIKTRGQQVTLRCSPISGHKSVSWYQQVLGQGPQFIFQYYEKEERGRGNFPDRFSARQFPNYSSELNVNALLLGDSALYLCASSFAGTTVSETQYFGPGTRLLVL.

The chain has TRBV7-8 and TRBJ1-2; unclear D gene. Trimming pared 6 bases from V and 5 bases from J, leaving 10 bases between. The CDR3 runs to 12 residues. CDR1 and CDR2 from the germline V gene are SGHVS and FQNEAQ. The CDR3 loop reads CASSRTGYGYTF. Written as DNA, the CDR3 is TGTGCCAGCAGTCGTACGGGATATGGCTACACCTTC. Full variable domain (remainder filled in from reference TRBV7-8 and TRBJ1-2): GAGVSQSPRYKVAKRGQDVALRCDPISGHVSLFWYQQALGQGPEFLTYFQNEAQLDKSGLPSDRFFAERPEGSVSTLKIQRTQQEDSAVYLCASSRTGYGYTFGSGTRLTVV.

The DNA for the CDR3 is TGTGCCAGCAGTTACACAGGATCCTACGAGCAGTACTTC. Translation: CASSYTGSYEQYF. This chain uses TRBV6-2 or TRBV6-3 with TRBJ2-7; weak D call: TRBD1 (5 bases). Per the germline V gene, CDR1 is MNHEY and CDR2 is SVGEGT. The V end lost 2 bases, the J end lost 1 base, and 6 bases lay between the germline ends. The CDR3 length is 13 residues.

This chain joins TRBV30 and TRBJ2-3; 10 nucleotides agree with TRBD2. V gave up 2 bases and J gave up 4 bases; unmatched junction bases: 6. The CDR3 loop spans 15 amino acids. Looked up from germline, CDR1 is GTSNPN and CDR2 is SVGIG (reference sequence). For the CDR3, the DNA is TGTGCCTGGAGTTCTAGCGGGAGTACCGCAGATACGCAGTATTTT. Translation gives CAWSSSGSTADTQYF.

In its sample, this clone was seen once. This rearrangement joins TRBV7-3 to TRBJ2-2, with 8 bases matching TRBD1. The CDR3 loop spans 15 amino acids. Germline V gene sequence: CDR1 SGHTA, CDR2 FQGTGA. V trimming: 5 bases; J trimming: 3 bases; junction bases outside the gene matches: 5. CDR3 sequence: CASSPRQGYTGELFF. CDR3 DNA: TGTGCCAGCAGCCCTAGACAGGGGTACACCGGGGAGCTGTTTTTT.

The sample holds one count of this clone. The chain couples TRBV28 to TRBJ2-5, with 10 bases fitting TRBD2. CDR3 length: 16 residues. J gave up 2 bases and V 5 bases, and 8 bases lay outside the gene matches. CDR1 and CDR2 (germline): MDHEN, SYDVKM. CDR3 sequence reads: CASSPRTSGPQETQYF. The CDR3 DNA is TGTGCCAGCAGTCCGCGGACTAGCGGACCTCAAGAGACCCAGTACTTC.

The gene calls are TRBV6-6 and TRBJ2-1; D is undetermined. The length of the CDR3 is 13 residues. Germline V gives CDR1 MNHNY, CDR2 SVGAGI (reference sequence). The ends were cut back, 2 bases at V and 5 bases at J, with 7 bases in the middle. The CDR3 sequence is CASSYTENNEQFF. The CDR3 nucleotides are TGTGCCAGCAGTTACACGGAGAACAATGAGCAGTTCTTC.